A selection of T cell receptor beta chains follows, all from one sample in a study of blood T cell repertoires in COVID-19. Sequencing used immunoSEQ multiplex PCR; TCRdb keeps in-frame clones, though not all of them. Seen here are around 150,000 clones, 65% to 90% observed once, and the top ten hold 7.2%. Material: peripheral blood. The receptor source for this set is a woman in her 50s in a cohort sampled during active or convalescent COVID-19. Both conserved end residues are part of each CDR3. D genes are given only for firm matches. The size of a clone is reported for some rows only, either as once, few or many, or as a class for expanded clones.

v_gene	j_gene	d_gene	abundance	CDR3aa	CDR3nt
TRBV7-2	TRBJ2-7	-	-	CASSLALGQVNYEQYF	TGTGCCAGCAGCTTAGCTCTGGGACAAGTAAACTACGAGCAGTACTTC
TRBV25-1	TRBJ1-6	-	few	CASRGAGYNSPLHF	TGTGCCAGCAGGGGGGCAGGGTACAATTCACCCCTCCACTTT
TRBV7-2	TRBJ1-5	-	-	CASSLGAGWRQPQHF	TGTGCCAGCAGCTTAGGAGCCGGGTGGAGACAGCCCCAGCATTTT
TRBV30	TRBJ2-7	TRBD1	-	CAWSVKGTVDEQYF	TGTGCCTGGAGTGTAAAGGGGACAGTAGACGAGCAGTACTTC
TRBV6-2/TRBV6-3	TRBJ2-3	TRBD2	-	CASSHGGSGGHTQYF	TGTGCCAGCAGCCACGGGGGTAGCGGGGGGCATACGCAGTATTTT
TRBV24-1	TRBJ1-1	-	once	CATSGPAGEAFF	TGTGCCACCAGTGGTCCGGCGGGGGAAGCTTTCTTT
TRBV19	TRBJ1-4	TRBD1	-	CASSIDPGQGYGKLFF	TGTGCCAGTAGTATAGACCCCGGACAGGGATATGGAAAACTGTTTTTT
TRBV14	TRBJ2-1	-	-	CASSQDQGRQFF	TGTGCCAGCAGCCAAGATCAGGGAAGGCAGTTCTTC
TRBV10-3	TRBJ2-1	TRBD2	-	CAISEGSPGGYNEQFF	TGTGCCATCAGTGAGGGAAGCCCGGGGGGCTACAATGAGCAGTTCTTC
TRBV4-2	TRBJ1-5	TRBD1	-	CASSPQPSFREGGLPQHF	TGTGCCAGCAGCCCACAGCCTAGTTTTCGAGAAGGGGGCCTGCCCCAGCATTTT
TRBV4-3	TRBJ2-2	TRBD2	-	CASSQYTGGTGELFF	TGCGCCAGCAGCCAATATACGGGGGGTACCGGGGAGCTGTTTTTT
TRBV4-1	TRBJ1-3	-	-	CASSQDLGARGNTIYF	TGCGCCAGCAGCCAAGATTTGGGGGCGAGAGGAAACACCATATATTTT
TRBV2	TRBJ2-1	TRBD1	-	CASKIGTGYNEQFF	TGTGCCAGCAAGATAGGGACAGGGTACAATGAGCAGTTCTTC
TRBV19	TRBJ1-6	-	-	CASSIAGSPLHF	TGTGCCAGTAGTATAGCCGGTTCACCCCTCCACTTT
TRBV3-1/TRBV3-2	TRBJ1-1	-	-	CASSPRQGNTEAFF	TGTGCCAGCAGCCCCAGACAAGGGAACACTGAAGCTTTCTTT
TRBV7-3	TRBJ2-3	-	-	CASSLSGVLGGNTQYF	TGTGCCAGCAGCCTCTCCGGTGTATTGGGGGGAAATACGCAGTATTTT
TRBV2	TRBJ2-7	-	-	CASSLPPYYEQYF	TGTGCCAGCAGTCTCCCCCCCTACTACGAGCAGTACTTC